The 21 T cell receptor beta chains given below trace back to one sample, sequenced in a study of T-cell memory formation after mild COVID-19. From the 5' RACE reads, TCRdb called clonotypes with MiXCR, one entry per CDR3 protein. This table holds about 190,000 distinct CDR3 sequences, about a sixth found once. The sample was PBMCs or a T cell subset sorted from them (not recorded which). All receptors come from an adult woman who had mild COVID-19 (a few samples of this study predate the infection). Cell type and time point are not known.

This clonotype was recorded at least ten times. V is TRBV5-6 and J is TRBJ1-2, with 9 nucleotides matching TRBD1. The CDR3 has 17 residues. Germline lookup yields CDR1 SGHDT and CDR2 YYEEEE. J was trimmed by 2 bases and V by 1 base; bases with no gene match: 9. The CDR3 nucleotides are TGTGCCAGCAGCTTGAATCACAGGGGGCCTGGCAACTATGGCTACACCTTC. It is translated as CASSLNHRGPGNYGYTF. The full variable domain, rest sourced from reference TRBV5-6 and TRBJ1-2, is DAGVTQSPTHLIKTRGQQVTLRCSPKSGHDTVSWYQQALGQGPQFIFQYYEEEERQRGNFPDRFSGHQFPNYSSELNVNALLLGDSALYLCASSLNHRGPGNYGYTFGSGTRLTVV.

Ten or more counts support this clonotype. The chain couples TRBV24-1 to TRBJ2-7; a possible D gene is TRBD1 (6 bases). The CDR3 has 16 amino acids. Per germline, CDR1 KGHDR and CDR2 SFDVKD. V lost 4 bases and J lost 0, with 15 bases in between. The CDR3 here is CATSDPGQGNSYEQYF. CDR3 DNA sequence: TGTGCCACCAGTGACCCCGGGCAGGGGAACTCCTACGAGCAGTACTTC.

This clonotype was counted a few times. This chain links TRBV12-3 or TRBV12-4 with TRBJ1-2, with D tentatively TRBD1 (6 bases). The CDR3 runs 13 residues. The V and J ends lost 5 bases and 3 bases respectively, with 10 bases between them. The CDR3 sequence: CASSTGQYYGYTF. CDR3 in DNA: TGTGCCAGCAGTACCGGACAGTACTATGGCTACACCTTC.

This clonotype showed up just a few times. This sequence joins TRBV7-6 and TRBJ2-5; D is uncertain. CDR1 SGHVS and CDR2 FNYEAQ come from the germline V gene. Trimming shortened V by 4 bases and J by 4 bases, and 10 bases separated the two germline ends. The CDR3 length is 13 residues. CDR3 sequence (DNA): TGTGCCAGCAGCTCGATCGGTGGAGAGACCCAGTACTTC. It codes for CASSSIGGETQYF.

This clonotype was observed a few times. The CDR3 reads CASSPGQGAIGETQYF. The CDR3 DNA sequence: TGCGCCAGCAGCCCTGGACAGGGGGCAATCGGAGAGACCCAGTACTTC. This chain connects TRBV5-1 to TRBJ2-5, with TRBD1 matching over 11 bases. The CDR3 runs to 16 residues. Germline V lookup: CDR1 SGHRS, CDR2 YFSETQ. V gave up 4 bases and J gave up 4 bases; unmatched junction bases: 9.

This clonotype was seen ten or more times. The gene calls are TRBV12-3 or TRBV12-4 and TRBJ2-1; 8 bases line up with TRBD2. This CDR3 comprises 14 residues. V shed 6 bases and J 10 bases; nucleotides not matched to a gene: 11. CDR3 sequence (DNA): TGTGCCAGCAGCCCCAGCGGGGGATTCAGGGAGCAGTTCTTC. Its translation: CASSPSGGFREQFF.

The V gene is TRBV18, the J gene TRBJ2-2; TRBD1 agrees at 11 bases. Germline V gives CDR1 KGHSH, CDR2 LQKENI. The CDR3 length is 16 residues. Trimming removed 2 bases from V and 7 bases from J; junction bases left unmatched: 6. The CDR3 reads CASSPTDRGPHGELFF. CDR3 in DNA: TGTGCCAGCTCACCAACGGACAGGGGGCCCCACGGGGAGCTGTTTTTT.

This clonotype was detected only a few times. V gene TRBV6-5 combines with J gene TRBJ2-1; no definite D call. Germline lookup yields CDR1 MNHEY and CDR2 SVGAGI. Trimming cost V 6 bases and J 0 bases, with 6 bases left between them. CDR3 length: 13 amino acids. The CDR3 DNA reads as TGTGCCAGCAGGTTGGGCTCCTACAATGAGCAGTTCTTC. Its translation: CASRLGSYNEQFF.

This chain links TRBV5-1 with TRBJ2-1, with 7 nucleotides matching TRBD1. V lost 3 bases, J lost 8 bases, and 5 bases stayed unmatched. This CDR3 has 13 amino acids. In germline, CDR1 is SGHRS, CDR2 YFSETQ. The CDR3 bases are TGCGCCAGCAGCTCGGGACAGCCTGATGAGCAGTTCTTC. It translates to CASSSGQPDEQFF. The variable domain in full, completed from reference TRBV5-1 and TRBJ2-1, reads KAGVTQTPRYLIKTRGQQVTLSCSPISGHRSVSWYQQTPGQGLQFLFEYFSETQRNKGNFPGRFSGRQFSNSRSEMNVSTLELGDSALYLCASSSGQPDEQFFGPGTRLTVL.

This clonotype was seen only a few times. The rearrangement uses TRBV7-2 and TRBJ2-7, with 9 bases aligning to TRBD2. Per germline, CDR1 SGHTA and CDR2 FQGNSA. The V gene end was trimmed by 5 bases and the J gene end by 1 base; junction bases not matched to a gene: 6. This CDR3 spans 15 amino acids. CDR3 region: CASSSSGGSSYEQYF. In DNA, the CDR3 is TGTGCCAGCAGCAGTAGCGGGGGCTCTTCCTACGAGCAGTACTTC. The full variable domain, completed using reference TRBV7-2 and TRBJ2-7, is GAGVSQSPSNKVTEKGKDVELRCDPISGHTALYWYRQSLGQGLEFLIYFQGNSAPDKSGLPSDRFSAERTGGSVSTLTIQRTQQEDSAVYLCASSSSGGSSYEQYFGPGTRLTVT.

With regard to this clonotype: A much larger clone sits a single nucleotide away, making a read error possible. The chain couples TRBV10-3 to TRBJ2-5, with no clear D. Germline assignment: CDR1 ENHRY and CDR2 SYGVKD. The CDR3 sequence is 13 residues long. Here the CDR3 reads CAISESPLQTQNF. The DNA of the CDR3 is TGTGCCATCAGTGAGTCACCGCTCCAGACCCAGAACTTC.

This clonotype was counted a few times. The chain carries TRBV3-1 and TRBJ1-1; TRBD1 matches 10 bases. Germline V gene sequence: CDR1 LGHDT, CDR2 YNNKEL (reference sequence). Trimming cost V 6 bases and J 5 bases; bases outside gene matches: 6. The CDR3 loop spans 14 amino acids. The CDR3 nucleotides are TGTGCCAGCAGAACCGGGACAGGGGATACTGAAGCTTTCTTT. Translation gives CASRTGTGDTEAFF. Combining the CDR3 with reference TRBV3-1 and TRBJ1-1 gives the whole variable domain DTAVSQTPKYLVTQMGNDKSIKCEQNLGHDTMYWYKQDSKKFLKIMFSYNNKELIINETVPNRFSPKSPDKAHLNLHINSLELGDSAVYFCASRTGTGDTEAFFGQGTRLTVV.

In DNA form, the CDR3 reads TGTGCCAGCAGTTTAGCCGGAACGAACACTGAAGCTTTCTTT. This encodes CASSLAGTNTEAFF. The chain combines TRBV12-3 or TRBV12-4 with TRBJ1-1, with D unresolved. V lost 0 bases to trimming and J lost 1 base, with 6 bases between them. This CDR3 is built from 14 residues.

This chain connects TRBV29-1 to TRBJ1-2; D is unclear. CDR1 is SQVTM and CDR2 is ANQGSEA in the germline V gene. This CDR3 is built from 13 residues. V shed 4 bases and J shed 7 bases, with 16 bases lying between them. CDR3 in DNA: TGCAGCGTTGGCCGGGAGATTTCCGTTGGCTACACCTTC. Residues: CSVGREISVGYTF.

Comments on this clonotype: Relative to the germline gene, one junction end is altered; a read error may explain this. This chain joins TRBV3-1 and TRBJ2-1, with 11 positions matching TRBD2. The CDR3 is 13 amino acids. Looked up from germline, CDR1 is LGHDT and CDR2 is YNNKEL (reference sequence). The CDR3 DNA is TGTGCCAGCAGCCAAGAGCTAGCGGGAGGACCGAGCTTC. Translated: CASSQELAGGPSF.

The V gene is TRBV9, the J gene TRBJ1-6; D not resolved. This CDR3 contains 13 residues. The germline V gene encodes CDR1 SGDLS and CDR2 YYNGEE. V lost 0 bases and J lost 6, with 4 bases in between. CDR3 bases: TGTGCCAGCAGCGTAGTGCTTAATTCACCCCTCCACTTT. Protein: CASSVVLNSPLHF.

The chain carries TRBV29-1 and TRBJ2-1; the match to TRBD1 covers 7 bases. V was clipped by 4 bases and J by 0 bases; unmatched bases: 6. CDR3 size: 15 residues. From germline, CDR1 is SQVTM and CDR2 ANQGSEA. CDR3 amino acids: CSVVQGWTSYNEQFF. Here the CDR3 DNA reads TGCAGCGTTGTACAGGGGTGGACCTCCTACAATGAGCAGTTCTTC.

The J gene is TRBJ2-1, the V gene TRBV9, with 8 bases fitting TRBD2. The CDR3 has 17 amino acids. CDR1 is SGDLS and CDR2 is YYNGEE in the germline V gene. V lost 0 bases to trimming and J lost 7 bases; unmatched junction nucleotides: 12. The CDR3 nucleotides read TGTGCCAGCAGCGTAGGTTGGGACGGGGGGGCTTTGAATGAGCAGTTCTTC. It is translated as CASSVGWDGGALNEQFF.

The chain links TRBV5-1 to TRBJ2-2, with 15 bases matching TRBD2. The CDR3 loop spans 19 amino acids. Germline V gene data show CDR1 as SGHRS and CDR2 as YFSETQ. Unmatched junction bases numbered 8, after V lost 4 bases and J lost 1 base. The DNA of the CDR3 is TGCGCCAGCAGCATCCGACCGGGACTAGCGGGAGGGAACACCGGGGAGCTGTTTTTT. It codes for CASSIRPGLAGGNTGELFF.

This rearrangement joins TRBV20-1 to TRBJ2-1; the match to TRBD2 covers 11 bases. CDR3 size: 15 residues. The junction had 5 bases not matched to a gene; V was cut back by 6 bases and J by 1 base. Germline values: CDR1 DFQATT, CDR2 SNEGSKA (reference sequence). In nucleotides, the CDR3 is TGCAGTGCAAGGCCTAGCGGGGGGTCCTACAATGAGCAGTTCTTC. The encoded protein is CSARPSGGSYNEQFF.

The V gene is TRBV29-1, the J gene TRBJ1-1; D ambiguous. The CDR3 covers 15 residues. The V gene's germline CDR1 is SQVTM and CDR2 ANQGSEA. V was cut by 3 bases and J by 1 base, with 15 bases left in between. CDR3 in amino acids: CSVEADGRGNTEAFF. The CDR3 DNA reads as TGCAGCGTTGAGGCCGACGGGCGGGGGAACACTGAAGCTTTCTTT.